This TCR beta chain comes out of a study of blood T cell repertoires in COVID-19. As originally analysed: Reference gene primer amplification gave nucleated cell count estimates. The repertoire was sequenced with immunoSEQ multiplex PCR; TCRdb's copy has only in-frame clones and lacks some. V and J calls and clone size follow that table, whereas D and trimming were derived from the DNA. The sample contains 330,000 or so clones, 88% of which appear only once. The germline V gene encodes CDR1 ENHRY and CDR2 SYGVKD. V was clipped by 3 bases and J by 2 bases; unmatched bases: 3. The CDR3 loop spans 14 amino acids. Categorization into cohorts depended on clinical history that participants reported. Recovery among Cohort 3 donors was established by two negative PCRs, clearance, or symptom resolution.

The clonotype was recovered from a man aged 30 to 45 who had recovered from COVID-19. The chain uses TRBV10-3 and TRBJ2-5, with TRBD1 matching 7 bases. Sequencing was carried out using PBMCs or T cells enriched from blood (not recorded which). The CDR3 DNA sequence: TGTGCCATCAGTGAAGGGACAGCACAAGAGACCCAGTACTTC. Its protein is CAISEGTAQETQYF.